This entry concerns a single T cell receptor beta chain. Trimming stripped 3 bases from V and 8 bases from J, with 15 bases between. Germline V CDR1 and CDR2: SGHNT, YYREEE (reference sequence). The CDR3 length is 14 residues. This sample stems from a study of regulatory T cells in long-lasting Graves disease. Described time point: newly diagnosed GD, antithyroid drugs for less than 3 months. The TCR library used RNA extracted from PBMCs. Through Arm-PCR of CDR3 regions and iRepertoire HTBI primers, TCR beta libraries were built. TCRdb passed the multiplex PCR reads through MiXCR, listing each CDR3 protein once. The sample shows 400,000 to 500,000 distinct CDR3 sequences, approximately 15% of them seen only once. The same data also contributed to another study, on T cells in Graves' hyperthyroidism and ophthalmopathy.

J is TRBJ2-1 and V is TRBV5-4; D is unclear. The receptor was isolated from a woman aged 40 to 49 with Graves disease. The sample was peripheral blood mononuclear cells (PBMCs), taken at new diagnosis, from a patient treated with antithyroid drugs. The chain's CDR3 is CASSSPQSGDEQFF. The DNA of the CDR3 is TGTGCCAGCAGCTCCCCCCAGAGTGGGGATGAGCAGTTCTTC.